The T cell receptor beta chain under discussion was sequenced for a study of shared clonotypes between healthy human individuals. Broader study findings: Measured sharing among donors was expected to vary with sequencing depth.

Losses at the gene ends were 2 bases for V and 9 bases for J; bases not matched to a gene: 5. This CDR3 region has 14 residues. CDR1 and CDR2 from the germline V gene are SGHDT and YYEEEE. This clone was counted many times. Its target is not known. Deep was the level at which the assay was run. The authors' processing: Filtering differed since immunoSEQ provided only junctions, with no quality scores. Data came from immunoSEQ multiplex PCR; TCRdb stores just in-frame clones and leaves some out. V and J calls and clone size are given by that table; D and trimming were obtained from the DNA. This repertoire shows nearly 1 million clones, about 80% found once; its top ten account for over 1.3%.

This sequence originates from a man between 18 and 35 years old in good health. This chain links TRBV5-6 with TRBJ1-6; 7 positions match TRBD1. The material sequenced was memory CD4+ T cells sorted from blood. Regarding subset: CD45RA-negative fraction. The CDR3 region has the DNA TGTGCCAGCAGCTTTTTTCAGGGGGTTTCACCCCTCCACTTT. It yields the protein CASSFFQGVSPLHF. Full variable domain (missing parts from reference TRBV5-6 and TRBJ1-6): DAGVTQSPTHLIKTRGQQVTLRCSPKSGHDTVSWYQQALGQGPQFIFQYYEEEERQRGNFPDRFSGHQFPNYSSELNVNALLLGDSALYLCASSFFQGVSPLHFGNGTRLTVT.